Sequencing of this TCR beta chain was carried out in a study of blood T cell repertoires in COVID-19. Study in general: Spain, Italy and the United States supplied samples that represented acute and convalescent COVID-19. T cells, B-cell-depleted T cells, or PBMCs provided the cDNA or gDNA that served as material.

Per the study methods: Reference gene primer amplification in the assay estimated nucleated cell counts. Method: immunoSEQ multiplex PCR; TCRdb's copy keeps in-frame clones and lacks some. V, J and clone size derive from that table, while D and trimming were established from the DNA sequence. The sample holds about 19,000 clones, 85% to 90% seen once. Germline CDR1 MGHRA, CDR2 YSYEKL. V dropped 1 base and J dropped 5 bases, with 11 bases sitting between them. The CDR3 loop spans 15 amino acids. V usage is TRBV4-1 and J usage is TRBJ1-4; the D is unclear. The clonotype was recovered from a human donor in a cohort sampled during active COVID-19. Specimen: peripheral blood. The CDR3 region is CASSQVAGSNEKLFF. Here the CDR3 DNA reads TGCGCCAGCAGCCAAGTGGCGGGATCGAATGAAAAACTGTTTTTT.